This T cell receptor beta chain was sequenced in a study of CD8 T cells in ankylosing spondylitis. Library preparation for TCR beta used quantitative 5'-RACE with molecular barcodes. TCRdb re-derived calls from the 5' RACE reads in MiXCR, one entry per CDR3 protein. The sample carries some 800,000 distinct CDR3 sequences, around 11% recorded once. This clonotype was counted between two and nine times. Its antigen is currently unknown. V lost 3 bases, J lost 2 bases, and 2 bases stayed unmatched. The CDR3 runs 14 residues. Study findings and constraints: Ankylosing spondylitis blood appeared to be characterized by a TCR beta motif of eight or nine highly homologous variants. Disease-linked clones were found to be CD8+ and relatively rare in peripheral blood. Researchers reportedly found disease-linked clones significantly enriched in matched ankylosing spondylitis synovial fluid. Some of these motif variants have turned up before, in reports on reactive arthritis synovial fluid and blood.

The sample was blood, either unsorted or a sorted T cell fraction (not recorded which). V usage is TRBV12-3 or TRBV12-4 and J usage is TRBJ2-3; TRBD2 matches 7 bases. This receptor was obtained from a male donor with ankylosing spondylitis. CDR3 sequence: CASSFLAVTDTQYF. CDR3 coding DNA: TGTGCCAGCAGTTTCCTAGCGGTCACAGATACGCAGTATTTT.